Below are 16 T cell receptor beta chains sequenced from a single sample in a study of blood T cell repertoires in COVID-19. Repertoires were generated with immunoSEQ multiplex PCR, while TCRdb's copy carries only in-frame clones and drops some. In the table there are 250,000 to 300,000 clones, 80% to 90% of which are singletons. The sample was PBMCs or T cells enriched from blood (not recorded which). These receptors were taken from a woman in her forties or fifties who had been exposed to COVID-19.

DNA of the CDR3: TGTGCCAGCAGCGCTTACCCAGACACTGAAGCTTTCTTT. Protein sequence: CASSAYPDTEAFF. J is TRBJ1-1 and V is TRBV9; D is ambiguous. The length of the CDR3 is 13 residues. Per the germline V gene, CDR1 is SGDLS and CDR2 is YYNGEE. V was shortened by 3 bases and J by 3 bases, with 9 bases between the two germline ends.

The chain employs TRBV28 and TRBJ1-1, with 9 bases identical to TRBD1. Trimming cost V 5 bases and J 1 base; bases outside gene matches: 11. The CDR3 runs 17 residues. Germline CDR1 is MDHEN and CDR2 is SYDVKM. The CDR3 DNA reads as TGTGCCAGCAGTCCACTCGGACAGGGGAGAGCGAACACTGAAGCTTTCTTT. This encodes CASSPLGQGRANTEAFF.

The chain has TRBV7-8 and TRBJ2-5, with 11 positions matching TRBD2. CDR1 is SGHVS, CDR2 FQNEAQ, per germline. Trimming cost V 5 bases and J 5 bases; bases outside gene matches: 7. This CDR3 is built from 15 residues. CDR3 in amino acids: CASSLIAGGLETQYF. CDR3 in DNA: TGTGCCAGCAGCCTAATAGCGGGGGGGCTCGAGACCCAGTACTTC.

J is TRBJ2-5 and V is TRBV6-2 or TRBV6-3; 7 bases are shared with TRBD1. Per the germline V gene, CDR1 is MNHEY and CDR2 is SVGEGT. J gave up 4 bases and V 4 bases, and 9 bases lay outside the gene matches. CDR3 size: 15 residues. The CDR3 here is CASSSTTGAGETQYF. The CDR3 nucleotides are TGTGCCAGCAGTTCAACCACAGGGGCGGGAGAGACCCAGTACTTC.

The chain uses TRBV28 and TRBJ1-1, with a possible D match to TRBD1 (5 bases). The CDR3 totals 14 residues. Germline-derived CDR1 and CDR2 are MDHEN and SYDVKM. The V end lost 0 bases, the J end lost 6 bases, and 11 bases lay between the germline ends. CDR3 amino acids: CASSLWGQSAEAFF. CDR3 nucleotides: TGTGCCAGCAGTTTATGGGGGCAGTCTGCTGAAGCTTTCTTT.

The chain has TRBV12-3 or TRBV12-4 and TRBJ1-5, with D possibly matching TRBD1 (6 bases). Trimming took 5 bases from V and 5 from J, leaving 10 bases between them. This CDR3 has 13 amino acids. CDR3 sequence reads: CASSGRGDQPQHF. In DNA form, the CDR3 reads TGTGCCAGCAGTGGCAGGGGAGATCAGCCCCAGCATTTT.

This clone is a singleton in its sample. V usage is TRBV2 and J usage is TRBJ1-2; D not certain. This CDR3 region has 13 residues. Germline V lookup: CDR1 SNHLY, CDR2 FYNNEI. V gave up 4 bases and J gave up 7 bases, with 13 bases separating them. In nucleotides, the CDR3 is TGTGCCAGCAGTGTTTGGCGAGAGCGTGGCTACACCTTC. Its protein product is CASSVWRERGYTF.

The chain recombines TRBV30 with TRBJ1-2; 8 nucleotides line up with TRBD1. Per germline, CDR1 GTSNPN and CDR2 SVGIG (reference sequence). The CDR3 is 13 amino acids. V dropped 0 bases and J dropped 4; count of bases not matched to a gene: 1. CDR3 bases: TGTGCCTGGAGTGTCGGGACAGGCTATGGCTACACCTTC. Protein: CAWSVGTGYGYTF.

This chain connects TRBV10-2 to TRBJ1-2; D may be TRBD1 (5 bases). Germline V CDR1 and CDR2: WSHSY, SAAADI. The CDR3 loop spans 14 amino acids. V lost 6 bases and J 6 bases, leaving 17 bases between the germline ends. DNA for the CDR3: TGCGCCAGCAGCTTTAGCTCGCAGGGAAATGGCTACACCTTC. Amino acid sequence: CASSFSSQGNGYTF.

V gene TRBV24-1 combines with J gene TRBJ2-3; TRBD1 aligns across 7 bases. In germline, CDR1 is KGHDR, CDR2 SFDVKD. J was trimmed by 4 bases and V by 3 bases; bases with no gene match: 6. The CDR3 has 15 amino acids. The CDR3 nucleotides read TGTGCCACCAGTGATAGAGGGGGCGTCTCAGATACGCAGTATTTT. Encoded protein: CATSDRGGVSDTQYF.

The chain links TRBV28 to TRBJ1-5; 8 bases match TRBD1. This CDR3 region has 17 residues. CDR1 and CDR2 from the germline V gene are MDHEN and SYDVKM. Unmatched junction bases numbered 11, after V lost 6 bases and J lost 1 base. As DNA, the CDR3 is TGTGCCAGCAGCTTGACGACAGGGGAAGTCAGCAATCAGCCCCAGCATTTT. Translating it yields CASSLTTGEVSNQPQHF.

The rearrangement uses TRBV6-6 and TRBJ2-7; 7 bases match TRBD1. CDR3 length: 13 residues. Per the germline V gene, CDR1 is MNHNY and CDR2 is SVGAGI (reference sequence). V trimming: 5 bases; J trimming: 4 bases; junction bases outside the gene matches: 5. The CDR3 DNA reads TGTGCCAGCAGTCCCAACAGGGGTTACGAGCAGTACTTC. Translation: CASSPNRGYEQYF.

The rearrangement links TRBV5-4 to TRBJ2-1, with 8 bases aligning to TRBD2. Germline V gives CDR1 SGHNT, CDR2 YYREEE (reference sequence). This CDR3 is 16 amino acids long. Trimming at V came to 0 bases and at J to 5 bases, leaving 7 bases not matched to a gene. The CDR3 protein is CASSLAGAGANNEQFF. CDR3 coding DNA: TGTGCCAGCAGCTTGGCGGGAGCGGGGGCGAACAATGAGCAGTTCTTC.

This sequence joins TRBV4-3 and TRBJ1-1, with D uncertain. CDR3 length: 15 amino acids. V was shortened by 0 bases and J by 1 base, with 9 bases between the two germline ends. Germline V CDR1 and CDR2: LGHNA, YSLEER. For the CDR3, the DNA is TGCGCCAGCAGCCAAGATAATTCAGGGAACACTGAAGCTTTCTTT. Translating gives CASSQDNSGNTEAFF.

V usage is TRBV12-5 and J usage is TRBJ2-1; 7 bases are a match to TRBD2. The CDR3 contains 14 residues. CDR1 LGHNT and CDR2 FRNRAP come from the germline V gene. V gave up 7 bases and J gave up 3 bases; unmatched junction bases: 6. CDR3 sequence: CASEPLAGYNEQFF. The DNA of the CDR3 is TGTGCTAGTGAACCCTTAGCGGGCTACAATGAGCAGTTCTTC.

V is TRBV3-1 (or the pseudogene TRBV3-2) and J is TRBJ1-2; a possible D gene is TRBD1 (5 bases). CDR3 length: 14 amino acids. Trimming took off 6 bases at V and 9 bases at J, with 20 bases between the two ends. Germline V gene lookup returns CDR1 LGHDT and CDR2 YNNKEL (reference sequence). This CDR3 is CASSHIAGGGRYTF. The CDR3 region has the DNA TGTGCCAGCAGTCACATCGCCGGGGGGGGTCGCTACACCTTC.